This entry lists 26 T cell receptor beta chains sequenced from one sample in a study of technical replicates of blood from a handful of donors. Sequenced by immunoSEQ multiplex PCR; TCRdb stores in-frame clones only, minus some. The table lists roughly 68,000 clones, around 97% of them singletons. Sequenced material: T cells isolated from PBMCs. Every receptor here comes from a human donor in good health.

The rearrangement links TRBV7-9 to TRBJ2-7; 7 bases are a match to TRBD1. Unmatched junction bases numbered 9, after V lost 5 bases and J lost 2 bases. The CDR3 extends over 15 amino acids. Germline lookup yields CDR1 SEHNR and CDR2 FQNEAQ (reference sequence). The CDR3, as DNA: TGTGCCAGCAGCCTAAAACCGGGACAGACCTACGAGCAGTACTTC. It encodes CASSLKPGQTYEQYF.

V is TRBV6-1 and J is TRBJ1-1; a possible D gene is TRBD1 (5 bases). The V gene's germline CDR1 is MNHNS and CDR2 SASEGT. The CDR3 consists of 15 residues. Trimming took off 3 bases at V and 4 bases at J, with 15 bases between the two ends. The CDR3 nucleotides are TGTGCCAGCAGTGACCCGGGACTCGTGCGCACTGAAGCTTTCTTT. As protein: CASSDPGLVRTEAFF.

This chain links TRBV6-5 with TRBJ1-5; perhaps TRBD1 as D (6 bases). This CDR3 has 13 residues. CDR1 MNHEY and CDR2 SVGAGI come from the germline V gene. V lost 5 bases and J 7 bases, leaving 12 bases between the germline ends. The CDR3 protein is CASSMYRDQPQHF. Here the CDR3 DNA reads TGTGCCAGCAGTATGTACAGGGACCAGCCCCAGCATTTT.

CDR3: CASSPLLVQVAKNIQYF. Written as DNA, the CDR3 is TGCGCCAGCAGCCCCCTCCTCGTACAGGTTGCCAAAAACATTCAGTACTTC. The chain is built from TRBV4-1 and TRBJ2-4; maybe TRBD1 (5 bases). V was cut by 4 bases and J by 1 base, with 17 bases left in between. Germline V gene data show CDR1 as MGHRA and CDR2 as YSYEKL. The CDR3 has 17 residues.

The rearrangement links TRBV29-1 to TRBJ1-5; no reliable D call. The CDR3 sequence is 12 residues long. Germline CDR1 and CDR2: SQVTM and ANQGSEA. V lost 4 bases and J lost 3, with 7 bases in between. CDR3 sequence reads: CSVVISNQPQHF. CDR3 DNA sequence: TGCAGCGTTGTAATCTCCAATCAGCCCCAGCATTTT.

Concerning this clone itself: Lacking the conserved final phenylalanine or tryptophan, this CDR3 likely reflects a read error. Because the CDR3's place on the DNA is in doubt, the DNA is left out and the CDR3 is given as listed by TCRdb. This chain uses TRBV5-6 with TRBJ2-3; whether TRBD1, the table's D call, matches the DNA was not checked. The CDR3 is made up of 12 amino acids, end residues included. From germline, CDR1 is SGHDT and CDR2 YYEEEE. The CDR3 is CASSNRQALESV.

Here the CDR3 reads CASIQVLPYNEQFF. The CDR3 bases are TGTGCCAGCATCCAGGTACTCCCCTACAATGAGCAGTTCTTC. The chain carries TRBV28 and TRBJ2-1; no clear D. V gave up 7 bases and J gave up 2 bases, with 12 bases separating them. From germline, CDR1 is MDHEN and CDR2 SYDVKM. CDR3 length: 14 amino acids. The whole variable domain, remainder taken from reference TRBV28 and TRBJ2-1, is DVKVTQSSRYLVKRTGEKVFLECVQDMDHENMFWYRQDPGLGLRLIYFSYDVKMKEKGDIPEGYSVSREKKERFSLILESASTNQTSMYLCASIQVLPYNEQFFGPGTRLTVL.

The chain combines TRBV19 with TRBJ2-3, with TRBD2 matching over 10 bases. From germline, CDR1 is LNHDA and CDR2 SQIVND (reference sequence). With V trimmed by 0 bases and J by 3 bases, 3 bases remained unmatched. This CDR3 has 16 residues. CDR3 sequence: CASSIDLAGDTDTQYF. The CDR3 DNA reads as TGTGCCAGTAGTATAGACCTAGCGGGAGATACAGATACGCAGTATTTT.

V and J are TRBV9 and TRBJ1-4; 7 bases fit TRBD1. V shed 3 bases, J shed 7 bases, and the junction held 6 bases outside the gene matches. The length of the CDR3 is 14 residues. CDR1 SGDLS and CDR2 YYNGEE come from the germline V gene. CDR3 sequence (DNA): TGTGCCAGCAGCGGCGGAACAGGGGCTGAAAAACTGTTTTTT. Translating it yields CASSGGTGAEKLFF.

The chain's CDR3 is CASSPRGTEAFF. CDR3 in DNA: TGTGCCAGCAGTCCCCGGGGTACTGAAGCTTTCTTT. This chain uses TRBV28 with TRBJ1-1; D unclear. CDR3 length: 12 amino acids. Between the trimmed V and J ends, which lost 5 bases and 5 bases, there was a span of 9 bases. The V gene's germline CDR1 is MDHEN and CDR2 SYDVKM.

The J gene is TRBJ2-5, the V gene TRBV10-3; the match to TRBD2 covers 9 bases. CDR1 and CDR2 from the germline V gene are ENHRY and SYGVKD. The junction had 4 bases not matched to a gene; V was cut back by 5 bases and J by 3 bases. The CDR3 spans 14 residues. The CDR3 nucleotides are TGTGCCATCAGTCCTAGCGGGGTAAAAGAGACCCAGTACTTC. Its protein is CAISPSGVKETQYF.

The genes are TRBV28 and TRBJ2-7; 8 bases agree with TRBD1. CDR1 is MDHEN, CDR2 SYDVKM, per germline. The ends lost 9 bases at V and 0 bases at J; junction bases unmatched: 13. The CDR3 is 16 amino acids. The CDR3, as DNA: TGTGCCAGTTTCCCCCACGGGACAGGATTCTCCTACGAGCAGTACTTC. It yields the protein CASFPHGTGFSYEQYF.

This rearrangement joins TRBV11-3 to TRBJ2-3; 7 bases map to TRBD2. The V gene's germline CDR1 is SGHNT and CDR2 YENEEA. The V segment lost 1 base and the J segment 2 bases; nucleotides outside the gene matches: 6. The length of the CDR3 is 16 residues. CDR3 coding DNA: TGTGCCAGCAGCTTAGGGTCTAGCGGAGCCACAGATACGCAGTATTTT. This codes for CASSLGSSGATDTQYF.

The chain carries TRBV27 and TRBJ2-3, with 9 positions matching TRBD2. The V gene end was trimmed by 6 bases and the J gene end by 4 bases; junction bases not matched to a gene: 11. The CDR3 length is 16 residues. CDR1 and CDR2 (germline): MNHEY, SMNVEV (reference sequence). CDR3 in amino acids: CASSPVAGAFADTQYF. CDR3 nucleotides: TGTGCCAGCAGCCCAGTAGCGGGAGCATTCGCAGATACGCAGTATTTT.

V usage is TRBV19 and J usage is TRBJ1-2; possibly TRBD1 for D (6 bases). Germline CDR1 and CDR2: LNHDA and SQIVND (reference sequence). Trimming took off 7 bases at V and 3 bases at J, with 24 bases between the two ends. CDR3 size: 17 residues. CDR3: CASKFRTESLLYYGYTF. As DNA, the CDR3 is TGTGCCAGTAAGTTCAGGACAGAAAGTCTGCTTTACTATGGCTACACCTTC.

This clone was recorded only once. This CDR3 is CASSGGLAGYYEQYF. CDR3 nucleotide sequence: TGTGCCAGCAGCGGGGGACTAGCGGGATATTACGAGCAGTACTTC. The rearrangement uses TRBV9 and TRBJ2-7; 13 bases agree with TRBD2. With 3 bases clipped from V and 4 bases from J, the junction kept 4 bases outside the gene matches. Germline V lookup: CDR1 SGDLS, CDR2 YYNGEE. CDR3 size: 15 residues.

The chain recombines TRBV28 with TRBJ1-5; TRBD1 matches at 7 bases. The CDR3 extends over 16 amino acids. Germline assignment: CDR1 MDHEN and CDR2 SYDVKM. The J segment lost 3 bases and the V segment lost 2 bases, leaving 7 bases of the junction unmatched. The CDR3 spells CASSLATGSPNQPQHF. The CDR3, as DNA: TGTGCCAGCAGTTTAGCGACAGGGAGCCCCAATCAGCCCCAGCATTTT. Combining the CDR3 with reference TRBV28 and TRBJ1-5 gives the whole variable domain DVKVTQSSRYLVKRTGEKVFLECVQDMDHENMFWYRQDPGLGLRLIYFSYDVKMKEKGDIPEGYSVSREKKERFSLILESASTNQTSMYLCASSLATGSPNQPQHFGDGTRLSIL.

This clone was counted once. This chain links TRBV7-6 with TRBJ2-1; unclear D gene. CDR3 length equals 11 residues. V lost 6 bases to trimming and J lost 8 bases, with 8 bases between them. Germline CDR1 is SGHVS and CDR2 is FNYEAQ. The DNA of the CDR3 is TGTGCCAGCAGTTCAACTCATGAGCAGTTCTTC. Its translation is CASSSTHEQFF.

V is TRBV2 and J is TRBJ2-5; TRBD2 matches at 10 bases. CDR1 and CDR2 (germline): SNHLY, FYNNEI. Trimming at V came to 7 bases and at J to 4 bases, leaving 9 bases not matched to a gene. CDR3 length equals 15 residues. The CDR3 loop is CASMSGTSAVETQYF. DNA for the CDR3: TGTGCCAGCATGAGTGGGACTAGCGCTGTAGAGACCCAGTACTTC.

In its sample, this clone was seen once. The chain uses TRBV28 and TRBJ1-5; D is perhaps TRBD1 (6 bases). Germline V gene sequence: CDR1 MDHEN, CDR2 SYDVKM. Trimming took 9 bases from V and 3 from J, leaving 18 bases between them. The CDR3 contains 15 residues. This chain's CDR3 is CASTYRAHLNQPQHF. The CDR3 DNA sequence: TGTGCCAGTACCTACAGGGCCCATCTCAATCAGCCCCAGCATTTT.

The rearrangement uses TRBV14 and TRBJ2-3; D unclear. The germline V gene has CDR1 SGHDN and CDR2 FVKESK. With 3 bases removed from V and 0 bases from J, the gap between germline ends came to 7 bases. The CDR3 has 14 residues. The CDR3 is CASSHSPSTDTQYF. CDR3 nucleotides: TGTGCCAGCAGCCATAGTCCGAGCACAGATACGCAGTATTTT. Full variable domain (rest looked up from reference TRBV14 and TRBJ2-3): EAGVTQFPSHSVIEKGQTVTLRCDPISGHDNLYWYRRVMGKEIKFLLHFVKESKQDESGMPNNRFLAERTGGTYSTLKVQPAELEDSGVYFCASSHSPSTDTQYFGPGTRLTVL.

J is TRBJ2-1 and V is TRBV18; TRBD2 matches 8 bases. CDR1 and CDR2 from the germline V gene are KGHSH and LQKENI. The CDR3 runs 15 residues. V shed 2 bases, J shed 6 bases, and the junction held 6 bases outside the gene matches. CDR3 sequence reads: CASSPTLAEPNEQFF. The CDR3 DNA is TGTGCCAGCTCACCAACACTAGCGGAACCCAATGAGCAGTTCTTC.

Concerning this clone itself: The identical CDR3 is also encoded by other nucleotide sequences in the sample. The V call is TRBV7-9, the J call TRBJ1-2, with D hard to call. Germline V gene lookup returns CDR1 SEHNR and CDR2 FQNEAQ (reference sequence). The CDR3 length is 12 residues. V lost 1 base and J lost 6, with 6 bases in between. CDR3 loop: CASSLGGDGYTF. CDR3 DNA sequence: TGTGCCAGCAGCTTAGGGGGAGATGGCTACACCTTC.

This chain connects TRBV27 to TRBJ2-7, with a tentative D call TRBD2 (6 bases). Between the trimmed V and J ends, which lost 0 bases and 5 bases, there was a span of 14 bases. Germline CDR1 is MNHEY and CDR2 is SMNVEV (reference sequence). CDR3 length: 15 amino acids. Here the CDR3 reads CASSLSARRGNEQYF. CDR3 in DNA: TGTGCCAGCAGTTTATCGGCGCGGAGGGGCAACGAGCAGTACTTC.

The sample holds one count of this clone. The chain joins TRBV9 to TRBJ2-7, with TRBD1 matching over 8 bases. V lost 3 bases to trimming and J lost 2 bases; unmatched junction nucleotides: 4. CDR3 length: 14 amino acids. The germline V gene encodes CDR1 SGDLS and CDR2 YYNGEE. As DNA, the CDR3 is TGTGCCAGCAGCGCCCGGGACAGGACCTACGAGCAGTACTTC. Translation gives CASSARDRTYEQYF.

The chain uses TRBV7-2 and TRBJ2-3, with D possibly being TRBD1 (5 bases). Germline V lookup: CDR1 SGHTA, CDR2 FQGNSA. The V and J ends lost 3 bases and 5 bases respectively, with 9 bases between them. The CDR3 covers 13 residues. The CDR3 is CASSLTVGDTQYF. In DNA, the CDR3 is TGTGCCAGCAGCTTGACAGTGGGAGATACGCAGTATTTT.